The next 19 T cell receptor beta chains were all read from a single sample in a study of blood T cell repertoires in COVID-19. This table comes from immunoSEQ multiplex PCR, and its TCRdb copy is limited to in-frame clones, with some not included. The table lists about 110,000 clones, 84% of them singletons. Sequenced input: peripheral blood. The origin of the receptors is a human donor in a cohort sampled during active COVID-19.

V is TRBV28 and J is TRBJ1-1, with D uncertain. V lost 3 bases, J lost 0 bases, and 8 bases lay in between. This CDR3 is 14 amino acids long. Germline assignment: CDR1 MDHEN and CDR2 SYDVKM. The CDR3 DNA reads as TGTGCCAGCAGTTTCCAGATAATGAACACTGAAGCTTTCTTT. Residues: CASSFQIMNTEAFF.

The V call is TRBV15, the J call TRBJ2-5, with a possible D match to TRBD1 (5 bases). The germline V gene has CDR1 LNHNV and CDR2 YYDKDF (reference sequence). Trimming pared 1 base from V and 9 bases from J, leaving 15 bases between. This CDR3 is 14 amino acids long. The CDR3 sequence: CATSRAKDTPAQYF. CDR3 nucleotide sequence: TGTGCCACCAGCAGAGCTAAGGACACGCCGGCCCAGTACTTC.

The chain employs TRBV28 and TRBJ1-2; D remains ambiguous. The germline gives CDR1 MDHEN, CDR2 SYDVKM. V lost 6 bases and J 8 bases, leaving 10 bases between the germline ends. This CDR3 has 11 residues. The DNA for the CDR3 is TGTGCCAGCAGCCCGCCGGGGGGCTACACCTTC. It codes for CASSPPGGYTF.

The genes are TRBV4-3 and TRBJ2-2, with TRBD2 matching over 8 bases. Trimming cost V 0 bases and J 8 bases; bases outside gene matches: 11. The CDR3 sequence is 17 residues long. CDR1 is LGHNA, CDR2 YSLEER, per germline. The CDR3, as DNA: TGCGCCAGCAGCCAAGATCGTGTAGCGGGACCGACTGGGGAGCTGTTTTTT. It translates to CASSQDRVAGPTGELFF.

The chain links TRBV7-9 to TRBJ1-3; D is possibly TRBD1 (6 bases). This CDR3 contains 16 residues. Germline V gives CDR1 SEHNR, CDR2 FQNEAQ (reference sequence). V lost 4 bases to trimming and J lost 0 bases, with 13 bases between them. CDR3 residues: CASSSGTQLSGNTIYF. CDR3 bases: TGTGCCAGCAGCTCCGGGACACAACTCTCTGGAAACACCATATATTTT.

This clone was observed a few times. The CDR3 sequence: CATEVPWAKSYEQYV. CDR3 DNA: TGTGCCACCGAAGTACCCTGGGCAAAGTCCTACGAGCAGTACGTC. The rearrangement links TRBV7-3 to TRBJ2-7; D remains unclear. V was cut by 10 bases and J by 1 base, with 20 bases left in between. Germline loops: CDR1 SGHTA, CDR2 FQGTGA. The CDR3 totals 15 residues.

The V gene is TRBV24-1, the J gene TRBJ2-5; D call uncertain. Germline CDR1 KGHDR, CDR2 SFDVKD. V was shortened by 5 bases and J by 4 bases, with 4 bases between the two germline ends. The CDR3 length is 11 residues. CDR3 residues: CATSGGETQYF. The CDR3 DNA sequence: TGTGCCACCAGTGGAGGAGAGACCCAGTACTTC.

This chain uses TRBV6-2 or TRBV6-3 with TRBJ2-3; 10 nucleotides match TRBD1. The germline gives CDR1 MNHEY, CDR2 SVGEGT. V lost 6 bases, J lost 3 bases, and 12 bases stayed unmatched. CDR3 length: 17 residues. CDR3 nucleotide sequence: TGTGCCAGCAGCTCCGACAGGGGGCTCGATTTGACAGATACGCAGTATTTT. The encoded protein is CASSSDRGLDLTDTQYF.

This chain links TRBV9 with TRBJ2-3; 14 bases match TRBD2. The CDR3 sequence is 17 residues long. With 0 bases clipped from V and 0 bases from J, the junction kept 0 bases outside the gene matches. CDR1 is SGDLS and CDR2 is YYNGEE in the germline V gene. Written as DNA, the CDR3 is TGTGCCAGCAGCGTAGGGACTAGCGGGGGGAGCACAGATACGCAGTATTTT. Protein sequence: CASSVGTSGGSTDTQYF.

This clone was seen only a few times. The chain uses TRBV30 and TRBJ1-5; no reliable D call. Germline V lookup: CDR1 GTSNPN, CDR2 SVGIG (reference sequence). V lost 6 bases and J 4 bases, leaving 13 bases between the germline ends. The CDR3 has 13 residues. For the CDR3, the DNA is TGTGCCTGCCGGTCCCCGGGGAATCAGCCCCAGCATTTT. Protein sequence: CACRSPGNQPQHF.

This clone was seen a handful of times. The chain is built from TRBV19 and TRBJ2-2, with 9 bases that match TRBD1. Germline trimming cut 5 bases from V and 6 bases from J; bases unmatched to any gene: 7. Germline-derived CDR1 and CDR2 are LNHDA and SQIVND (reference sequence). The CDR3 is 15 amino acids. The CDR3 sequence: CASSYMGQGPGELFF. DNA for the CDR3: TGTGCCAGTAGTTATATGGGACAGGGCCCCGGGGAGCTGTTTTTT.

V gene TRBV10-3 combines with J gene TRBJ1-2; 7 positions match TRBD1. Germline V CDR1 and CDR2: ENHRY, SYGVKD. CDR3 length: 13 amino acids. J was trimmed by 6 bases and V by 6 bases; bases with no gene match: 7. CDR3 protein: CAIREQGIDGYTF. The CDR3, as DNA: TGTGCCATCAGGGAACAGGGGATTGATGGCTACACCTTC.

A single count supports this clone. J is TRBJ2-7 and V is TRBV7-9; 7 bases align to TRBD1. Germline CDR1 is SEHNR and CDR2 is FQNEAQ (reference sequence). This CDR3 region has 15 residues. Trimming took 5 bases from V and 5 from J; bases not matched to a gene: 12. CDR3 DNA: TGTGCCAGCAGCCAACAGGGGATTGGTCCGAACGAGCAGTACGTC. Amino acid sequence: CASSQQGIGPNEQYV.

This clone came up once. The chain is built from TRBV9 and TRBJ2-7; 7 nucleotides line up with TRBD1. J was trimmed by 0 bases and V by 2 bases; bases with no gene match: 5. Germline CDR1 SGDLS, CDR2 YYNGEE. The CDR3 has 15 amino acids. The CDR3 bases are TGTGCCAGCAGCGTCGGACAGGACCTCTCCTACGAGCAGTACTTC. It specifies CASSVGQDLSYEQYF.

The gene calls are TRBV7-6 and TRBJ2-1; D not certain. Trimming cost V 2 bases and J 7 bases, with 6 bases left between them. The CDR3 extends over 12 amino acids. Germline V gene lookup returns CDR1 SGHVS and CDR2 FNYEAQ. Written as DNA, the CDR3 is TGTGCCAGCAGCTTAATTCTTAATGAGCAGTTCTTC. It encodes CASSLILNEQFF. The variable domain in full, with the rest retrieved from reference TRBV7-6 and TRBJ2-1, is GAGVSQSPRYKVTKRGQDVALRCDPISGHVSLYWYRQALGQGPEFLTYFNYEAQQDKSGLPNDRFSAERPEGSISTLTIQRTEQRDSAMYRCASSLILNEQFFGPGTRLTVL.

This clone was counted a single time. The chain recombines TRBV5-6 with TRBJ2-7; 12 bases are a match to TRBD2. V lost 4 bases, J lost 3 bases, and 5 bases stayed unmatched. Germline CDR1 is SGHDT and CDR2 is YYEEEE. The CDR3 sequence is 15 residues long. CDR3 in amino acids: CASSPRTSGNYEQYF. The CDR3 coding sequence is TGTGCCAGCAGCCCCAGGACTAGCGGGAACTACGAGCAGTACTTC. Based on the CDR3 plus reference TRBV5-6 and TRBJ2-7, the full variable domain is DAGVTQSPTHLIKTRGQQVTLRCSPKSGHDTVSWYQQALGQGPQFIFQYYEEEERQRGNFPDRFSGHQFPNYSSELNVNALLLGDSALYLCASSPRTSGNYEQYFGPGTRLTVT.

The gene calls are TRBV9 and TRBJ2-7, with D perhaps TRBD1 (6 bases). Deletions cut 0 bases from V and 1 base from J, with 23 bases between. There are 19 residues in the CDR3. The germline CDR1 and CDR2 sequences are SGDLS and YYNGEE. CDR3 coding DNA: TGTGCCAGCAGCGTAGGAGCACCACCCCCCCCGACAGGTTCCTACGAGCAGTACTTC. Translating it yields CASSVGAPPPPTGSYEQYF. The full variable domain, in which reference TRBV9 and TRBJ2-7 provide the parts outside the CDR3, is DSGVTQTPKHLITATGQRVTLRCSPRSGDLSVYWYQQSLDQGLQFLIQYYNGEERAKGNILERFSAQQFPDLHSELNLSSLELGDSALYFCASSVGAPPPPTGSYEQYFGPGTRLTVT.

As to this clone: Different DNA sequences within this sample yield the same CDR3. The chain combines TRBV2 with TRBJ1-2, with 8 bases matching TRBD1. V was clipped by 5 bases and J by 4 bases; unmatched bases: 3. The CDR3 is made up of 13 amino acids. Germline V CDR1 and CDR2: SNHLY, FYNNEI. CDR3: CASSLGQGYGYTF. CDR3 in DNA: TGTGCCAGCAGTTTAGGACAGGGCTATGGCTACACCTTC.

In this sample, this clone turned up once. This rearrangement joins TRBV28 to TRBJ1-2; TRBD1 is a possible D gene (5 bases). The CDR3 is made up of 12 amino acids. The germline V and J ends were trimmed by 3 bases and 4 bases, with 6 bases remaining between them. From germline, CDR1 is MDHEN and CDR2 SYDVKM. The CDR3 reads CASSFTGYGYTF. The DNA of the CDR3 is TGTGCCAGCAGTTTTACAGGCTATGGCTACACCTTC.